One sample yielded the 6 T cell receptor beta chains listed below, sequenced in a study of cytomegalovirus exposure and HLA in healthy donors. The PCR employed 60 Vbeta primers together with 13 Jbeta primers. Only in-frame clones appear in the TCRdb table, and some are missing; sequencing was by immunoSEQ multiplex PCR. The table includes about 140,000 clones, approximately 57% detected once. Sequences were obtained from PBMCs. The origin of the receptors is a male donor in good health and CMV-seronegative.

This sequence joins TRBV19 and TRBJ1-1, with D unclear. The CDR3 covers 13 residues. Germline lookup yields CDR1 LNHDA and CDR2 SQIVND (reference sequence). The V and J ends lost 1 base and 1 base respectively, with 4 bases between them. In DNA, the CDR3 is TGTGCCAGTAGTATAGTGAGGAACACTGAAGCTTTCTTT. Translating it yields CASSIVRNTEAFF.

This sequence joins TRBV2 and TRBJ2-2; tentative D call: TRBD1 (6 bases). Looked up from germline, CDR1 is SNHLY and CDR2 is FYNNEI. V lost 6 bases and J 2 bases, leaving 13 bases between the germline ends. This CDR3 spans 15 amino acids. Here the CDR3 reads CASRRDNVNTGELFF. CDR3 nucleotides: TGTGCCAGCAGACGGGACAACGTAAACACCGGGGAGCTGTTTTTT.

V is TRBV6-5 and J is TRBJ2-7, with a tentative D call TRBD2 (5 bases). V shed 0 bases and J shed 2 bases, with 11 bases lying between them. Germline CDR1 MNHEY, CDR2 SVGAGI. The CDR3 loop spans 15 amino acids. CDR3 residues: CASSYSTASPYEQYF. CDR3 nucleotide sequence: TGTGCCAGCAGTTACTCGACGGCTAGCCCCTACGAGCAGTACTTC.

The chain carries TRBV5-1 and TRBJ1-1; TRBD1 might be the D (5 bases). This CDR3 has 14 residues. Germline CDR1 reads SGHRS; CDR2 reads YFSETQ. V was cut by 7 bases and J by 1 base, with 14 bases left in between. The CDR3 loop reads CASGQAGRNTEAFF. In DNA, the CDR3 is TGCGCCAGCGGGCAAGCAGGGCGGAACACTGAAGCTTTCTTT.

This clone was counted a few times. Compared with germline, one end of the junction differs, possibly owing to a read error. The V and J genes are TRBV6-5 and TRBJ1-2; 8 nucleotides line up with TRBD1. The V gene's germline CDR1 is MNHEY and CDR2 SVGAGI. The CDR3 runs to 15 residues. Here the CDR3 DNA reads TGTGCCAGCAGTTACGGGCAGGGGGCGAGGTATGGCTACCCCTTC. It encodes CASSYGQGARYGYPF.

CDR3 sequence (DNA): TGCAGTGGTCAGACAGGGGAGACCCAGTACTTC. Its protein product is CSGQTGETQYF. V usage is TRBV20-1 and J usage is TRBJ2-5; 7 bases are shared with TRBD1. Trimming at V came to 7 bases and at J to 5 bases, leaving 4 bases not matched to a gene. The length of the CDR3 is 11 residues. Germline-derived CDR1 and CDR2 are DFQATT and SNEGSKA (reference sequence).